What follows is one T cell receptor beta chain and its context. With 2 bases removed from V and 0 bases from J, the gap between germline ends came to 4 bases. Germline V CDR1 and CDR2: KGHSH, LQKENI. The CDR3 spans 13 residues. The sample originates from a study of OX40 agonist ivuxolimab in advanced cancers. Using immunoSEQ multiplex PCR, the repertoire was profiled, and TCRdb retains in-frame clones only, with some absent. Of some 44,000 clones detected, approximately 83% appear once; the ten largest clones hold over 0.35%. J is TRBJ1-2 and V is TRBV18; the D is unclear. The clonotype was recovered from an adult with an advanced solid tumor such as melanoma, head and neck, liver or kidney cancer. Here the sequenced sample was CD4+ or CD8+ T cells sorted from blood, taken in a trial of the OX40 agonist ivuxolimab. The CDR3 reads CASSPETNYGYTF. CDR3 bases: TGTGCCAGCTCACCAGAGACTAACTATGGCTACACCTTC. Supplemented by reference TRBV18 and TRBJ1-2, the full variable domain reads NAGVMQNPRHLVRRRGQEARLRCSPMKGHSHVYWYRQLPEEGLKFMVYLQKENIIDESGMPKERFSAEFPKEGPSILRIQQVVRGDSAAYFCASSPETNYGYTFGSGTRLTVV.